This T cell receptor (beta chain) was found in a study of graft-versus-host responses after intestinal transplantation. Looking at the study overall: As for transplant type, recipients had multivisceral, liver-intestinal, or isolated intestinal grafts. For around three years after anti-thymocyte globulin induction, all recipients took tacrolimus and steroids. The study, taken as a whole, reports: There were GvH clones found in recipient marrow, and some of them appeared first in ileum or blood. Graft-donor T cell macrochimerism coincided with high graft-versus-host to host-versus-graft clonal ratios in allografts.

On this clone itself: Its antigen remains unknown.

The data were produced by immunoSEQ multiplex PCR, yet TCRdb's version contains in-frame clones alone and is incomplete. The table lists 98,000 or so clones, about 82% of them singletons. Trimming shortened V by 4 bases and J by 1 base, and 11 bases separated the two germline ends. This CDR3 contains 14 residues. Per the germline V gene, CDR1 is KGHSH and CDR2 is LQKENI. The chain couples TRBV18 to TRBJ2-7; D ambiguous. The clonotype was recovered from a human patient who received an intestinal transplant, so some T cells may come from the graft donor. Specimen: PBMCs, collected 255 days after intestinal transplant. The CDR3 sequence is CASSQDGSSYEQYF. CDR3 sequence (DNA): TGTGCCAGCTCACAGGACGGGTCGTCCTACGAGCAGTACTTC.